This T cell receptor (beta chain) is drawn from a study of CD8+CD57+ T cells in acquired aplastic anemia. For the study at large: Sorted CD4+ and CD8+ cells yielded roughly 3.4 ug of DNA on average.

This clonotype occurred once. Antigen specificity is unknown. The V gene's germline CDR1 is SGHVS and CDR2 FNYEAQ. V shed 1 base and J 3 bases; nucleotides not matched to a gene: 11. The CDR3 sequence is 17 residues long. Before being chosen for sequencing, patients had shown CD8+CD57+ cell expansion by flow cytometry. Every patient had severe acquired aplastic anemia. Study results and limitations: Twenty-nine CD8+ CDR3 sequences were shared between patients and controls. Levels of CD8+ Simpson's diversity were not significantly distinct in patients versus controls.

Using genomic DNA as the template, TCR beta VDJ and CDR3 profiling was carried out. TCRdb called the reads again in MiXCR, with one record for every CDR3 protein. This sample has around 290,000 distinct CDR3 sequences, with 50% to 65% found just once. The chain is built from TRBV7-6 and TRBJ1-2, with 7 bases identical to TRBD1. The receptor was derived from a human donor with aplastic anemia. The sequencing input was sorted CD4+, CD8+, or CD8+CD57+ T cells (not recorded which) from PBMCs. In DNA form, the CDR3 reads TGTGCCAGCAGCTTAGGTGACGGAGGGGGCGATGACTATGGCTACACCTTC. Its translation: CASSLGDGGGDDYGYTF.